This T cell receptor (beta chain) was obtained from a study of blood T cells in healthy people across ages. Notes on the study in general: No one knew whether donors had CMV, which possibly confounded expanded clonotype changes.

In this sample, this clonotype turned up once. The antigen is unknown. The junction does not match germline at one end; this may be a read error. Primers used in a second PCR of roughly 6 to 11 cycles were a sample-barcoded 5' primer and a J-beta primer mix. The template-switch adaptor was a 5' adaptor with 12 random nucleotides. It tagged each cDNA molecule. TCRdb reanalysed the 5' RACE reads using MiXCR and keeps one entry per CDR3 protein. Of 710,000 or so distinct CDR3 sequences listed, 32% are singletons. The CDR3 extends over 14 amino acids. Germline CDR1 is DFQATT and CDR2 is SNEGSKA (reference sequence).

The material sequenced was blood. This sequence joins TRBV20-1 and TRBJ2-3; 7 nucleotides agree with TRBD2. This clonotype originated in an elderly woman in good health. CDR3 sequence reads: CSPKEPLATDTQYF. In nucleotides, the CDR3 is TGTAGTCCGAAAGAACCACTAGCGACAGATACGCAGTATTTT.